This TCR beta chain was profiled in a study of identifying expanded T cells in peripheral blood. Method: immunoSEQ multiplex PCR; TCRdb's copy keeps in-frame clones and lacks some. The repertoire has about 100,000 clones, 75% to 90% of them found once; the top ten carry approximately 5.7%. CDR3 length: 12 residues. Trimming pared 5 bases from V and 8 bases from J, leaving 10 bases between. Germline values: CDR1 SGHRS, CDR2 YFSETQ. During the collection period, no donor immune events like infections were recorded. Comment on this clone: Its specificity is unknown.

Study-level findings and limits: Across healthy donors, higher total template counts meant significantly greater approximately 2-week count variance. Technical replicates showed roughly 1.2 changed clones; about 2 weeks around 15; four weeks 19.

What was sequenced was blood. The sequence derives from a person aged 18-70 years in good health. This chain joins TRBV5-1 and TRBJ2-2; D remains unclear. The CDR3 here is CASRGANGELFF. Written as DNA, the CDR3 is TGCGCCAGCAGAGGTGCTAATGGGGAGCTGTTTTTT.